The rows below give T cell receptor beta chains drawn from one sample of a study of response to subunit inactivated influenza vaccine. TCRdb independently ran MiXCR on the RT-PCR reads; one entry per CDR3 protein. The repertoire holds roughly 460,000 distinct CDR3 sequences, with 9.5% to 13% as singletons. The sample consisted of PBMCs from blood, taken roughly 45 days after vaccination. These receptors all stem from a man aged 50-59 years who received an inactivated influenza vaccine. Both conserved end residues are part of each CDR3. The order of the fields is D gene, J gene, V gene, clone size, CDR3 protein, CDR3 DNA. The D gene is left open where the match is weak. Where a row states a size, it is once, few, many or the class of an expanded clone; other rows omit it.

NA | TRBJ2-1 | TRBV29-1 | few | CSVASLLLGNEQFF | TGCAGCGTGGCTTCCCTCCTGCTTGGGAATGAGCAGTTCTTC
TRBD2 | TRBJ2-5 | TRBV12-3/TRBV12-4 | many | CASSLSGVQETQYF | TGTGCCAGCAGTTTAAGCGGGGTTCAAGAGACCCAGTACTTC
NA | TRBJ2-7 | TRBV5-1 | NA | CASSIGYGIVEQYF | TGCGCCAGCAGCATCGGGTACGGGATAGTTGAGCAGTACTTC
TRBD1 | TRBJ2-1 | TRBV7-6 | NA | CASTQGATGEQFF | TGTGCCAGCACTCAGGGGGCCACAGGGGAGCAGTTCTTC
NA | TRBJ2-5 | TRBV25-1 | few | CASNQQETQYF | TGTGCCAGCAATCAACAAGAGACCCAGTACTTC
NA | TRBJ1-6 | TRBV27 | NA | CASSSGRGNSPLHF | TGTGCCAGCAGTTCTGGGAGGGGGAATTCACCCCTCCACTTT
NA | TRBJ1-6 | TRBV12-3/TRBV12-4 | NA | CASSLAGTNSPLHF | TGTGCCAGCAGTTTGGCCGGGACAAATTCACCCCTCCACTTT
NA | TRBJ2-1 | TRBV12-3/TRBV12-4 | few | CASSFDTSNEQFF | TGTGCCAGCAGTTTTGATACCTCTAATGAGCAGTTCTTC
NA | TRBJ2-5 | TRBV4-2 | NA | CASSQDRADETQYF | TGTGCCAGCAGCCAAGATCGGGCAGATGAGACCCAGTACTTC
TRBD1 | TRBJ1-1 | TRBV6-1 | NA | CASSPLIPGQGWTEAFF | TGTGCCAGCAGCCCACTCATACCGGGACAGGGTTGGACTGAAGCTTTCTTT
NA | TRBJ2-3 | TRBV5-6 | NA | CASSITDTQYF | TGTGCCAGCAGCATTACAGATACGCAGTATTTT
NA | TRBJ2-6 | TRBV6-1 | many | CASRQPGAGANVLTF | TGTGCCAGCAGGCAACCAGGTGCTGGGGCCAACGTCCTGACTTTC
TRBD2 | TRBJ2-7 | TRBV24-1 | few | CAIEREGTYEQYF | TGTGCCATCGAGCGGGAGGGCACCTACGAGCAGTACTTC
NA | TRBJ2-6 | TRBV12-3/TRBV12-4 | many | CASRRTGSTGANVLTF | TGTGCCAGCAGACGTACAGGGTCTACTGGGGCCAACGTCCTGACTTTC
TRBD1 | TRBJ2-3 | TRBV12-3/TRBV12-4 | few | CASSARTGGTDTQYF | TGTGCCAGCAGTGCCCGGACAGGGGGCACAGATACGCAGTATTTT
NA | TRBJ1-5 | TRBV28 | NA | CVSSPKGGFSQPQHF | TGTGTCAGCAGCCCAAAGGGGGGCTTCAGTCAGCCCCAGCATTTT
NA | TRBJ1-1 | TRBV7-8 | NA | CASSSGPKLMNTEAFF | TGTGCCAGCAGCTCCGGACCAAAGCTAATGAACACTGAAGCTTTCTTT
TRBD1 | TRBJ1-5 | TRBV4-2 | few | CASSQGSGGNQPQHF | TGTGCCAGCAGCCAAGGGTCAGGGGGGAATCAGCCCCAGCATTTT
TRBD1 | TRBJ2-5 | TRBV28 | NA | CASSFGQGFQETQYF | TGTGCCAGCAGTTTTGGACAGGGCTTCCAAGAGACCCAGTACTTC
NA | TRBJ1-6 | TRBV20-1 | few | CSARRTKYYNSPLHF | TGCAGTGCTAGAAGGACAAAATATTATAATTCACCCCTCCACTTT
TRBD2 | TRBJ2-3 | TRBV5-1 | NA | CASSLDGRLTDTQYF | TGCGCCAGCAGCTTGGACGGGAGGTTAACAGATACGCAGTATTTT
NA | TRBJ2-7 | TRBV9 | NA | CASSAVRGEQYF | TGTGCCAGCAGCGCAGTCAGGGGCGAGCAGTACTTC
NA | TRBJ2-1 | TRBV5-2 | once | CAMSPGLARGYSYNEQFF | TGTGCCATGAGCCCCGGGCTCGCGAGAGGTTACTCCTACAATGAGCAGTTCTTC
TRBD1 | TRBJ2-2 | TRBV4-2 | few | CASSPPRGQERGELFF | TGTGCCAGCAGCCCCCCGAGGGGACAGGAGAGAGGGGAGCTGTTTTTT
NA | TRBJ1-2 | TRBV11-2 | many | CASSLGSGSGYTF | TGTGCCAGCAGCTTAGGTTCAGGGAGTGGCTACACCTTC
NA | TRBJ1-3 | TRBV4-2 | once | CASSPGRAANTIYF | TGTGCCAGCAGCCCGGGACGGGCGGCAAACACCATATATTTT
NA | TRBJ1-2 | TRBV9 | many | CASSVAPGVGHGYTF | TGTGCCAGCAGCGTAGCTCCTGGGGTCGGGCATGGCTACACCTTC
TRBD2 | TRBJ2-7 | TRBV20-1 | many | CSAIGGGGRRTYEQYF | TGCAGTGCGATAGGAGGCGGGGGACGTCGGACCTACGAGCAGTACTTC
NA | TRBJ2-7 | TRBV10-3 | NA | CATQPPGRSEQYF | TGTGCCACGCAACCTCCAGGGAGGAGCGAGCAGTACTTC
NA | TRBJ2-5 | TRBV12-3/TRBV12-4 | few | CASSLLAGQTQYF | TGTGCCAGCAGTTTACTAGCAGGGCAGACCCAGTACTTC
TRBD2 | TRBJ2-1 | TRBV14 | few | CASSQDFGLVDNEQFF | TGTGCCAGCAGCCAAGATTTCGGACTAGTCGACAATGAGCAGTTCTTC